This T cell receptor (beta chain) was retrieved from a study of T-cell reconstitution after alpha-beta-depleted transplantation in children. Findings of the study overall: At the one-year point after transplant, T-cell counts and TCRbeta diversity were found to come mostly from T cells that had been newly produced. The study traced high day-60 TCRbeta diversity in some patients to surviving recipient T cells and thymic progenitors. Two months or so post-transplant, alpha-beta T cells reportedly derived from several hundred expanded graft clones.

A TCRbeta library incorporating unique molecular identifiers was prepared. TCRdb recomputed calls from the PCR reads with MiXCR, one row per CDR3 protein. The sample includes roughly 300,000 distinct CDR3 sequences, roughly 10% of them seen just once. This clonotype was counted ten times or more. Antigen specificity is unknown. V lost 2 bases to trimming and J lost 4 bases; unmatched junction nucleotides: 2. The CDR3 runs to 14 residues. Germline CDR1 is ENHRY and CDR2 is SYGVKD. The chain has TRBV10-3 and TRBJ1-1; 9 positions match TRBD1. The sequenced sample was peripheral blood, obtained 180 days after TCRalphabeta/CD19-depleted stem cell transplant. This TCR was sampled from a male patient aged 2-15 years who had a stem cell transplant for chronic granulomatous disease, so the T cells may come from the graft donor. The DNA for the CDR3 is TGTGCCATCAGTGAGGTGACAGGGGGCACTGAAGCTTTCTTT. It translates to CAISEVTGGTEAFF.